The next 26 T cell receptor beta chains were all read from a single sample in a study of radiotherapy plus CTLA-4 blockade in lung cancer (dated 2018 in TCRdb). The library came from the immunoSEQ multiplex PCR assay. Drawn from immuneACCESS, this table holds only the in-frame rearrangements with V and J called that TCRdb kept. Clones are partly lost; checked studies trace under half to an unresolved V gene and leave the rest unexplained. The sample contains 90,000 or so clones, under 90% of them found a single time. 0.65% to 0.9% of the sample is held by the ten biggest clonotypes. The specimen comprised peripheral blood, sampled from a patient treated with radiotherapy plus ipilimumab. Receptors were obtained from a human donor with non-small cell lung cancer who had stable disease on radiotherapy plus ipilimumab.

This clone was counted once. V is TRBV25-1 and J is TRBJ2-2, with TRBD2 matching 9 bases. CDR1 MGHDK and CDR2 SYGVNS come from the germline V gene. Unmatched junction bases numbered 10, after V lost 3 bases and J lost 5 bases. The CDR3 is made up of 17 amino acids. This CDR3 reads CASSEVRSGRLTGELFF. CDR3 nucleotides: TGTGCCAGCAGTGAGGTGAGAAGCGGGAGGTTAACCGGGGAGCTGTTTTTT.

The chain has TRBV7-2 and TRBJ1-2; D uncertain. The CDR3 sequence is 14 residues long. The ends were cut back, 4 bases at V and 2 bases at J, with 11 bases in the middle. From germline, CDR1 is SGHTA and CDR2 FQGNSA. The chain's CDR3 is CASSSRGLNYGYTF. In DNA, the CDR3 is TGTGCCAGCAGCTCTCGAGGGCTAAACTATGGCTACACCTTC.

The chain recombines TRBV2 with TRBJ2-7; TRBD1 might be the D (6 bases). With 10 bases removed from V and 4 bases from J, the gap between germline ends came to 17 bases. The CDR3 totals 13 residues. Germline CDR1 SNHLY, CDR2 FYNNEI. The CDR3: CATQTVGGYEQYF. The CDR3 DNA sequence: TGTGCCACCCAAACTGTAGGGGGATACGAGCAGTACTTC.

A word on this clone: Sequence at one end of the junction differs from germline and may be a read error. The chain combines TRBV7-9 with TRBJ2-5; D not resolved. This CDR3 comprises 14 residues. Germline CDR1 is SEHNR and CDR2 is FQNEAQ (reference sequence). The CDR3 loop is CASTTPAAQGTQYF. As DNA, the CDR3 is TGTGCCAGCACCACTCCGGCAGCCCAAGGGACCCAGTACTTC.

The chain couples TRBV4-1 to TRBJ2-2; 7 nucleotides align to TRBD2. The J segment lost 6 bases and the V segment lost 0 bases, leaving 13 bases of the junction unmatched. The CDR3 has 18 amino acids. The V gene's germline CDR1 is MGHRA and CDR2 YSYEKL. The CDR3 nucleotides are TGCGCCAGCAGCCAAGAAAACTTAATCGCGGGGGAGGCCGGGGAGCTGTTTTTT. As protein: CASSQENLIAGEAGELFF.

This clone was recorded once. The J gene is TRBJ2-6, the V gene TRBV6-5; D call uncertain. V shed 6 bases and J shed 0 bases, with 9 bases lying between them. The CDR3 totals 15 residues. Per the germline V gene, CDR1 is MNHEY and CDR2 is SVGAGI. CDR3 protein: CASSRDFSGANVLTF. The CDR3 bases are TGTGCCAGCAGCCGAGACTTCTCTGGGGCCAACGTCCTGACTTTC.

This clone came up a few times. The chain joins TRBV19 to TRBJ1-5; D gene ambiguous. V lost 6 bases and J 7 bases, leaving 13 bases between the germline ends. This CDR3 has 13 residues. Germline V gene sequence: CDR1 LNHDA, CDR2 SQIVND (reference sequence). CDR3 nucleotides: TGTGCCAGTAGCCCTGGAGGGAAGCAGCCCCAGCATTTT. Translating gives CASSPGGKQPQHF.

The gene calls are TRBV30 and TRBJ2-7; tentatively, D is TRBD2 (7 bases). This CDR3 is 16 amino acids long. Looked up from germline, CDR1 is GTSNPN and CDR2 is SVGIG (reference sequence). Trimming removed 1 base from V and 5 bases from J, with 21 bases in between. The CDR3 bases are TGTGCCTGGAGTGCTCTCGGATCGGGGGGCGGCAACGAGCAGTACTTC. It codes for CAWSALGSGGGNEQYF.

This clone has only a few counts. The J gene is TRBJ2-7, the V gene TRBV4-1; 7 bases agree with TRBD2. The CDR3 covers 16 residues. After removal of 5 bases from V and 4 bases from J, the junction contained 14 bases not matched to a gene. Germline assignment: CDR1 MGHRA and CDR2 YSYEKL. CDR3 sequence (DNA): TGCGCCAGCAGCGCAGTAAGAAGCGGGAATACTTACGAGCAGTACTTC. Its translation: CASSAVRSGNTYEQYF.

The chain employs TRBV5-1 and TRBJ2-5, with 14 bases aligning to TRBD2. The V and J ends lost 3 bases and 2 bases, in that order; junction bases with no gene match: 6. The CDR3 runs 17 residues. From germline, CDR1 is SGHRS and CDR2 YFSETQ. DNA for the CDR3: TGCGCCAGCAGCTACGGACTAGCGGGAGGAGAACAAGAGACCCAGTACTTC. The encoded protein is CASSYGLAGGEQETQYF.

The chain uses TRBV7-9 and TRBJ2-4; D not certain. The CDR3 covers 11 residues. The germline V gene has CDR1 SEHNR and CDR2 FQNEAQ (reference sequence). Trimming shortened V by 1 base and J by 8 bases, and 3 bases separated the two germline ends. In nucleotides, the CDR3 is TGTGCCAGCAGCTTAGGGCACATTCAGTACTTC. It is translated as CASSLGHIQYF.

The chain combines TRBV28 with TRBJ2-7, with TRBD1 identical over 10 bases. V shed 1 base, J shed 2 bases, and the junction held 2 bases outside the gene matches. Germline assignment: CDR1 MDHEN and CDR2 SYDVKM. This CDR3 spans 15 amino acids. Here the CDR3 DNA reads TGTGCCAGCAGTTTATTGGGGACAGGGGCCTACGAGCAGTACTTC. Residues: CASSLLGTGAYEQYF.

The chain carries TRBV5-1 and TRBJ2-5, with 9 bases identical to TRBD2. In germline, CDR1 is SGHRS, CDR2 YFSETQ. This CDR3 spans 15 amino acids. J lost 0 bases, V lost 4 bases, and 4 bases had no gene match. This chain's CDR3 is CASSRGLANQETQYF. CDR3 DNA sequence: TGCGCCAGCAGCCGGGGACTAGCTAACCAAGAGACCCAGTACTTC.

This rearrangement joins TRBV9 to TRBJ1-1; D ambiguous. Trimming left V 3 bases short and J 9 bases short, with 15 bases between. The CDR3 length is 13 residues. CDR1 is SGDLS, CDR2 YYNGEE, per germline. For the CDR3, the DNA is TGTGCCAGCAGCGCCATAAGAGGCCTACAAGCTTTCTTT. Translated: CASSAIRGLQAFF.

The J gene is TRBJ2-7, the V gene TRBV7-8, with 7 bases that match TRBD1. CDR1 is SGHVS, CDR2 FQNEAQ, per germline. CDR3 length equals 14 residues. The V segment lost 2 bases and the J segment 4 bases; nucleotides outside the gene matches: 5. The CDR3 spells CASSLKGQTYEQYF. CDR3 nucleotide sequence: TGTGCCAGCAGCTTAAAGGGACAGACATACGAGCAGTACTTC.

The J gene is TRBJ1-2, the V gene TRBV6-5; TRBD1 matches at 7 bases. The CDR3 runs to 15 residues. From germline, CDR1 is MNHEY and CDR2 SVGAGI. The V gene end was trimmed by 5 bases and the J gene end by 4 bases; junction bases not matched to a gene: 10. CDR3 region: CASSMAPGQPYGYTF. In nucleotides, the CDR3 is TGTGCCAGCAGTATGGCACCGGGACAGCCCTATGGCTACACCTTC.

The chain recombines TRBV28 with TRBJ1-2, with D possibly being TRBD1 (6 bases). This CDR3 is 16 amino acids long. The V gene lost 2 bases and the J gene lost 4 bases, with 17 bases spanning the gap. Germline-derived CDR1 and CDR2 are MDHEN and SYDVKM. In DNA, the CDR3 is TGTGCCAGCAGTTTAAAGGGGGGGGGCGTCGTCTATGGCTACACCTTC. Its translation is CASSLKGGGVVYGYTF.

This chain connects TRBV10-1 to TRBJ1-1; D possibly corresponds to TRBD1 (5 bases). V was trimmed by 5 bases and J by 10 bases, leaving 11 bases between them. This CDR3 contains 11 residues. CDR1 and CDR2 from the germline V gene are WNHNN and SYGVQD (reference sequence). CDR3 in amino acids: CASSTGRLAFF. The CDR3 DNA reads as TGCGCCAGCAGTACGGGACGGTTAGCTTTCTTT.

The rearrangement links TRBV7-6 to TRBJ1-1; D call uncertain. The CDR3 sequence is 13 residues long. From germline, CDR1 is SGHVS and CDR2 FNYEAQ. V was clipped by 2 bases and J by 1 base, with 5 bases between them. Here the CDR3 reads CASSLSENTEAFF. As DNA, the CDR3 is TGTGCCAGCAGCTTAAGCGAGAACACTGAAGCTTTCTTT.

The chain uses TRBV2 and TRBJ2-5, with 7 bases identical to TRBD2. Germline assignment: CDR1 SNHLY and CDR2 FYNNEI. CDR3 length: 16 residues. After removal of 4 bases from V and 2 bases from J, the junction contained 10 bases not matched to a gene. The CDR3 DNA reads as TGTGCCAGCAGTGCTCATGGGGCGGGGGTTCAAGAGACCCAGTACTTC. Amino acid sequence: CASSAHGAGVQETQYF.

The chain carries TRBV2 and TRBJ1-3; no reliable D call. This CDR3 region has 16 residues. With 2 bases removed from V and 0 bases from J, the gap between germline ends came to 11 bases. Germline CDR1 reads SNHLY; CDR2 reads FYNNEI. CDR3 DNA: TGTGCCAGCAGTGAAAGATGGGCAGCCTCTGGAAACACCATATATTTT. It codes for CASSERWAASGNTIYF.

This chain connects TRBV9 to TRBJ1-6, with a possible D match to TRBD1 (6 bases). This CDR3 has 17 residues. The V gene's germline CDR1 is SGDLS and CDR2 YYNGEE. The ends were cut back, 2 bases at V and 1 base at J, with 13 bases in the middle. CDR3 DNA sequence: TGTGCCAGCAGCGTCAACAGGGAGCTATCCTATAATTCACCCCTCCACTTT. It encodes CASSVNRELSYNSPLHF.

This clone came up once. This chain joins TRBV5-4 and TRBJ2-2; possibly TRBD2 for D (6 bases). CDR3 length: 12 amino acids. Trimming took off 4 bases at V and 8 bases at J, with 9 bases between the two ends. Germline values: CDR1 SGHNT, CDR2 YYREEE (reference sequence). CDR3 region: CASSPGEGELFF. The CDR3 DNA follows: TGTGCCAGCAGCCCGGGGGAAGGGGAGCTGTTTTTT.

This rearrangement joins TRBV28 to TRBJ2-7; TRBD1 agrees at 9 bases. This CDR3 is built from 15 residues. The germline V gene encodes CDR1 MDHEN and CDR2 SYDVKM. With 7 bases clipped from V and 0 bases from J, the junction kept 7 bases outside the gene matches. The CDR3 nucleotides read TGTGCCAGCACCCGACAGGGGGGGCGCTCCTACGAGCAGTACTTC. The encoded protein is CASTRQGGRSYEQYF.

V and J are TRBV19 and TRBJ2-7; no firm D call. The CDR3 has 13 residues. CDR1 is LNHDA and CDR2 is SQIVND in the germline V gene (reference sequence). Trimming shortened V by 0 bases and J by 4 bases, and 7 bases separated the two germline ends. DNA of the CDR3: TGTGCCAGTAGTATAGAAGGCGTATACGAGCAGTACTTC. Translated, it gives CASSIEGVYEQYF.

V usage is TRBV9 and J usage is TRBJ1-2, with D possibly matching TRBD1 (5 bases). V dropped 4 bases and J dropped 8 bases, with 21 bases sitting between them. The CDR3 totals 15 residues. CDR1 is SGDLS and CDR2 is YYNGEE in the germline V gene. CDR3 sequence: CASSRPGRGYGGYTF. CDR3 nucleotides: TGTGCCAGCAGCAGACCGGGACGTGGATATGGCGGCTACACCTTC.